This T cell receptor (beta chain) derives from a study of CD8 T cells in ankylosing spondylitis. Findings of the study overall: It appeared that ankylosing spondylitis blood was characterized by a TCR beta motif of under ten highly homologous variants.

In the case of this clonotype: Antigen: not known.

With molecular barcodes, quantitative 5'-RACE was used to make the TCR beta libraries. TCRdb redid the calling of the 5' RACE reads with MiXCR, one entry per CDR3 protein. Of about 220,000 distinct CDR3 sequences listed, 25% to 30% were seen once; the top ten hold roughly 6.7%. The junction had 3 bases not matched to a gene; V was cut back by 6 bases and J by 5 bases. Looked up from germline, CDR1 is DFQATT and CDR2 is SNEGSKA (reference sequence). The length of the CDR3 is 12 residues. The V and J genes are TRBV20-1 and TRBJ2-1, with 8 bases that match TRBD2. The clonotype was recovered from a male donor with ankylosing spondylitis or in good health (not recorded which). Source material: blood, either unsorted or a sorted T cell fraction (not recorded which). In DNA, the CDR3 is TGCAGTGCCGGGAGGGCCGACAATGAGCAGTTCTTC. As protein: CSAGRADNEQFF.